The 25 T cell receptor beta chains below were found in one sample sequenced in a study of response to subunit inactivated influenza vaccine. From the RT-PCR reads, TCRdb called clonotypes with MiXCR, one entry per CDR3 protein. The sample records about 570,000 distinct CDR3 sequences, approximately 10% being singletons. These data also featured in a second study, about T cells expressing NK-cell markers. As that report states: Production of TCR beta cDNA relied on 5'RACE template switching with UMIs.

The starting material was PBMCs from blood, obtained on the day of vaccination. These receptors all stem from a man aged 45-60 years who received an inactivated influenza vaccine.

This clonotype has just a few counts. This chain joins TRBV20-1 and TRBJ2-5; 10 bases align to TRBD2. The junction had 10 bases not matched to a gene; V was cut back by 0 bases and J by 3 bases. The CDR3 covers 17 residues. Germline lookup yields CDR1 DFQATT and CDR2 SNEGSKA (reference sequence). CDR3 sequence: CSARDRYGTSVEETQYF. The DNA of the CDR3 is TGCAGTGCTAGAGATCGGTATGGGACTAGCGTAGAAGAGACCCAGTACTTC.

The rearrangement joins TRBV15 to TRBJ2-6; no firm D call. Germline CDR1 and CDR2: LNHNV and YYDKDF (reference sequence). Trimming left V 5 bases short and J 4 bases short, with 3 bases between. The CDR3 runs to 12 residues. This CDR3 is CATSRGANVLTF. The CDR3 DNA is TGTGCCACCAGCCGGGGGGCCAACGTCCTGACTTTC.

This clonotype appeared a few times. This chain joins TRBV28 and TRBJ1-1; D might be TRBD1 (6 bases). Germline CDR1 MDHEN, CDR2 SYDVKM. The V and J ends lost 2 bases and 4 bases respectively, with 11 bases between them. This CDR3 comprises 14 residues. DNA for the CDR3: TGTGCCAGCAGTTTAACAGGGTTCAGCACTGAAGCTTTCTTT. This gives the protein CASSLTGFSTEAFF.

In the case of this clonotype: Sequence at one end of the junction differs from germline and may be a read error. V gene TRBV12-3 or TRBV12-4 combines with J gene TRBJ2-7; 12 nucleotides agree with TRBD2. This CDR3 region has 13 residues. The CDR3 loop reads CASSFGRTSGTIF. The DNA for the CDR3 is TGTGCCAGCAGTTTTGGGAGGACTAGCGGGACGATCTTC.

This clonotype was counted only a few times. The chain is built from TRBV5-1 and TRBJ1-1; D is unclear. CDR1 and CDR2 (germline): SGHRS, YFSETQ. The CDR3 length is 14 residues. Trimming cost V 0 bases and J 3 bases, with 9 bases left between them. CDR3: CASSLGPTDTEAFF. DNA of the CDR3: TGCGCCAGCAGCTTGGGTCCAACAGACACTGAAGCTTTCTTT.

This clonotype showed up just a few times. The chain uses TRBV28 and TRBJ1-5; possibly TRBD1 for D (6 bases). V was trimmed by 6 bases and J by 3 bases, leaving 15 bases between them. The V gene's germline CDR1 is MDHEN and CDR2 SYDVKM. The length of the CDR3 is 15 residues. The CDR3 is CASRPSGTHNQPQHF. CDR3 sequence (DNA): TGTGCCAGCAGACCCTCCGGGACACACAATCAGCCCCAGCATTTT.

V gene TRBV5-1 combines with J gene TRBJ2-5; 8 positions match TRBD2. Germline V gives CDR1 SGHRS, CDR2 YFSETQ. Losses at the gene ends were 3 bases for V and 5 bases for J; bases not matched to a gene: 9. The CDR3 is made up of 15 amino acids. The CDR3 region is CASSYTGGRTETQYF. The CDR3 bases are TGCGCCAGCAGCTATACGGGGGGGCGAACGGAGACCCAGTACTTC.

This clonotype was counted between two and nine times. J is TRBJ2-5 and V is TRBV7-3; D is uncertain. The V gene's germline CDR1 is SGHTA and CDR2 FQGTGA. This CDR3 comprises 13 residues. Between the trimmed V and J ends, which lost 3 bases and 3 bases, there was a span of 8 bases. The CDR3: CASSFGPEETQYF. Written as DNA, the CDR3 is TGTGCCAGCAGCTTTGGACCAGAAGAGACCCAGTACTTC.

The chain is built from TRBV3-1 and TRBJ2-5; D possibly corresponds to TRBD2 (6 bases). Trimming pared 0 bases from V and 4 bases from J, leaving 12 bases between. Germline CDR1 and CDR2: LGHDT and YNNKEL (reference sequence). The CDR3 sequence is 15 residues long. In nucleotides, the CDR3 is TGTGCCAGCAGCCAAGATTTCGGTAGCGGAGAGACCCAGTACTTC. Its protein is CASSQDFGSGETQYF.

This clonotype has ten or more counts. The gene calls are TRBV20-1 and TRBJ1-1; 10 bases match TRBD1. From germline, CDR1 is DFQATT and CDR2 SNEGSKA (reference sequence). The trim removed 7 bases at V and 3 bases at J, leaving 5 bases unmatched. This CDR3 is 13 amino acids long. This CDR3 reads CSGPDRGYTEAFF. CDR3 DNA: TGCAGTGGCCCGGACAGGGGGTACACTGAAGCTTTCTTT.

As for this clonotype: A much larger clone lies a single base off, so this may be a read error. DNA for the CDR3: TGTGCCAGCAGCCCGACTAGCGGGGATTACAATGAGCAGTTCTTC. Translating it yields CASSPTSGDYNEQFF. The J gene is TRBJ2-1, the V gene TRBV7-9, with 11 bases fitting TRBD2. Per the germline V gene, CDR1 is SEHNR and CDR2 is FQNEAQ (reference sequence). This CDR3 region has 15 residues. The ends lost 5 bases at V and 4 bases at J; junction bases unmatched: 4.

This clonotype was counted only a few times. This rearrangement joins TRBV11-2 to TRBJ1-1, with a possible D match to TRBD1 (5 bases). From germline, CDR1 is SGHAT and CDR2 FQNNGV. The CDR3 runs 13 residues. V dropped 6 bases and J dropped 4 bases, with 12 bases sitting between them. The CDR3 DNA follows: TGTGCCAGCAGGAGGGGCTGGGGCACTGAAGCTTTCTTT. Translated: CASRRGWGTEAFF.

In its sample, this clonotype was seen a few times. CDR3 in DNA: TGCGCCAGCAGCTTGGCCCCCAGTGCCAAAAACATTCAGTACTTC. Amino acid sequence: CASSLAPSAKNIQYF. The chain carries TRBV5-1 and TRBJ2-4, with unresolved D. The CDR3 totals 15 residues. Trimming took off 0 bases at V and 1 base at J, with 8 bases between the two ends. The germline gives CDR1 SGHRS, CDR2 YFSETQ. The variable domain in full, with the rest retrieved from reference TRBV5-1 and TRBJ2-4, is KAGVTQTPRYLIKTRGQQVTLSCSPISGHRSVSWYQQTPGQGLQFLFEYFSETQRNKGNFPGRFSGRQFSNSRSEMNVSTLELGDSALYLCASSLAPSAKNIQYFGAGTRLSVL.

This clonotype was observed at least ten times. The gene calls are TRBV5-1 and TRBJ1-1; weak D call: TRBD1 (6 bases). Germline V lookup: CDR1 SGHRS, CDR2 YFSETQ. The CDR3 has 14 amino acids. Trimming stripped 2 bases from V and 1 base from J, with 9 bases between. CDR3 nucleotides: TGCGCCAGCAGCTTAACAGGGACGAACACTGAAGCTTTCTTT. This gives the protein CASSLTGTNTEAFF.

This chain links TRBV10-3 with TRBJ2-1; D might be TRBD2 (5 bases). Trimming took off 6 bases at V and 6 bases at J, with 21 bases between the two ends. This CDR3 is 16 amino acids long. From germline, CDR1 is ENHRY and CDR2 SYGVKD. In DNA, the CDR3 is TGTGCCATCAGGGACTGGGCGGCAGTAACTTCCAATGAGCAGTTCTTC. This translates into CAIRDWAAVTSNEQFF.

This clonotype was counted ten times or more. The V gene is TRBV20-1, the J gene TRBJ2-5; D not certain. V lost 3 bases and J 1 base, leaving 12 bases between the germline ends. This CDR3 has 14 amino acids. CDR1 is DFQATT and CDR2 is SNEGSKA in the germline V gene (reference sequence). CDR3 loop: CSARFGSSQETQYF. CDR3 nucleotides: TGCAGTGCTAGGTTTGGGTCATCCCAAGAGACCCAGTACTTC.

The V gene is TRBV29-1, the J gene TRBJ1-1; TRBD1 might be the D (6 bases). V dropped 7 bases and J dropped 1 base, with 13 bases sitting between them. This CDR3 has 13 amino acids. Germline CDR1 and CDR2: SQVTM and ANQGSEA. The chain's CDR3 is CSAKDSQNTEAFF. CDR3 DNA: TGCAGCGCCAAGGACAGCCAGAACACTGAAGCTTTCTTT.

V and J are TRBV5-1 and TRBJ1-4; D is unclear. This CDR3 has 15 amino acids. Trimming left V 1 base short and J 6 bases short, with 13 bases between. CDR1 and CDR2 (germline): SGHRS, YFSETQ. CDR3 nucleotide sequence: TGCGCCAGCAGCTTGAGTAGCAGGAGGGATGAAAAACTGTTTTTT. This gives the protein CASSLSSRRDEKLFF.

The chain carries TRBV4-3 and TRBJ2-7; D is unclear. The V gene's germline CDR1 is LGHNA and CDR2 YSLEER. The CDR3 is 16 residues long. The V and J ends lost 0 bases and 0 bases respectively, with 12 bases between them. CDR3 bases: TGCGCCAGCAGCCAAGATCCCGCAGGAGCCTCCTACGAGCAGTACTTC. Amino acids: CASSQDPAGASYEQYF.

V and J are TRBV29-1 and TRBJ1-1; D ambiguous. With 2 bases removed from V and 0 bases from J, the gap between germline ends came to 16 bases. CDR3 length: 16 amino acids. The germline CDR1 and CDR2 sequences are SQVTM and ANQGSEA. CDR3 in amino acids: CSVERGFRLMNTEAFF. CDR3 DNA sequence: TGCAGCGTTGAACGAGGGTTCCGACTTATGAACACTGAAGCTTTCTTT.

The CDR3 protein is CASSYRDISHEQYF. Here the CDR3 DNA reads TGTGCCAGCAGCTACCGGGACATCAGCCACGAGCAGTACTTC. The V gene is TRBV5-5, the J gene TRBJ2-7, with D possibly being TRBD1 (6 bases). Germline lookup yields CDR1 SGHKS and CDR2 YYEKEE (reference sequence). Trimming took off 3 bases at V and 5 bases at J, with 15 bases between the two ends. The CDR3 length is 14 residues.

The V gene is TRBV20-1, the J gene TRBJ2-7; no clear D gene. CDR1 and CDR2 from the germline V gene are DFQATT and SNEGSKA (reference sequence). The CDR3 spans 14 residues. Trimming left V 5 bases short and J 3 bases short, with 17 bases between. In DNA, the CDR3 is TGCAGTGCTCCCCTCGACCTGTACCTCTACGAGCAGTACTTC. Amino acid sequence: CSAPLDLYLYEQYF.

This clonotype came up a few times. This chain uses TRBV5-1 with TRBJ1-1, with 7 bases that match TRBD1. V dropped 1 base and J dropped 1; count of bases not matched to a gene: 4. The germline V gene encodes CDR1 SGHRS and CDR2 YFSETQ. The CDR3 totals 15 residues. The CDR3 loop reads CASSLTTGPNTEAFF. The CDR3, as DNA: TGCGCCAGCAGCTTGACGACAGGGCCGAACACTGAAGCTTTCTTT.

For the CDR3, the DNA is TGCAGTGCTAGACCCGGTCCTGGGAGTGGGGGCTACACCTTC. Its protein product is CSARPGPGSGGYTF. The chain combines TRBV20-1 with TRBJ1-2; D gene ambiguous. CDR3 length: 14 residues. Trimming shortened V by 2 bases and J by 8 bases, and 18 bases separated the two germline ends. CDR1 and CDR2 (germline): DFQATT, SNEGSKA (reference sequence).

This clonotype was counted many times. The genes are TRBV3-1 and TRBJ2-1; unclear D gene. Trimming removed 4 bases from V and 0 bases from J, with 10 bases in between. CDR1 and CDR2 (germline): LGHDT, YNNKEL (reference sequence). CDR3 length: 15 residues. The CDR3 sequence is CASSPGLGSYNEQFF. CDR3 in DNA: TGTGCCAGCAGCCCAGGTCTGGGCTCCTACAATGAGCAGTTCTTC.